The 26 T cell receptor beta chains below were found in one sample sequenced in a study of T cell repertoires in cytomegalovirus infection. Their antigens remain unidentified. MiXCR was run by TCRdb on the reads, yielding one entry per CDR3 protein. Counted here are about 920,000 distinct CDR3 sequences, roughly 30% occurring once; the ten biggest clones make up 10% to 15%. This sample comprised cultured CD8+ T cells from PBMCs, obtained from culture after CMV antigen stimulation. The receptors come from a human donor in good health (CMV status not recorded). Some clones in this sample may be carry-over from other donors' samples.

The chain combines TRBV20-1 with TRBJ1-2; D is undetermined. Germline CDR1 is DFQATT and CDR2 is SNEGSKA (reference sequence). With 3 bases removed from V and 0 bases from J, the gap between germline ends came to 8 bases. CDR3 size: 13 residues. Here the CDR3 DNA reads TGCAGTGCTAGTGGACGGTCTAACTATGGCTACACCTTC. This translates into CSASGRSNYGYTF.

The chain is built from TRBV6-1 and TRBJ1-2; TRBD1 agrees at 10 bases. Germline lookup yields CDR1 MNHNS and CDR2 SASEGT. CDR3 size: 17 residues. The V and J ends lost 2 bases and 2 bases, in that order; junction bases with no gene match: 8. DNA for the CDR3: TGTGCCAGCAGTGAACTTACGGGACAGGGGCCAAACTATGGCTACACCTTC. Residues: CASSELTGQGPNYGYTF.

The V gene is TRBV6-8, the J gene TRBJ1-1, with unresolved D. The germline gives CDR1 MNHGY, CDR2 SAAAGT. Between the trimmed V and J ends, which lost 11 bases and 1 base, there was a span of 26 bases. The CDR3 spans 17 residues. CDR3 nucleotide sequence: TGTGCCGGAAGTAGGGCAGGTAGCCCCATGGAGAACACTGAAGCTTTCTTT. Residues: CAGSRAGSPMENTEAFF.

The chain combines TRBV7-8 with TRBJ1-5; D gene ambiguous. The CDR3 covers 12 residues. V lost 5 bases, J lost 10 bases, and 12 bases lay in between. Germline-derived CDR1 and CDR2 are SGHVS and FQNEAQ. The CDR3 region has the DNA TGTGCCAGCAGCCCTACGGCGAGTCCCCAGCATTTT. It is translated as CASSPTASPQHF.

This chain joins TRBV24-1 and TRBJ1-1; D is perhaps TRBD1 (5 bases). Germline V gene sequence: CDR1 KGHDR, CDR2 SFDVKD. Trimming removed 3 bases from V and 3 bases from J, with 13 bases in between. The CDR3 has 15 amino acids. Here the CDR3 reads CATSDRGSKDTEAFF. The CDR3 DNA reads as TGTGCCACCAGTGATCGGGGGAGTAAGGACACTGAAGCTTTCTTT.

This clonotype was recorded at least ten times. The V and J genes are TRBV7-2 and TRBJ1-1; weak D call: TRBD1 (6 bases). Germline CDR1 SGHTA, CDR2 FQGNSA. The germline V and J ends were trimmed by 2 bases and 4 bases, with 11 bases remaining between them. This CDR3 has 14 residues. The CDR3 loop reads CASSLNRASTEAFF. DNA for the CDR3: TGTGCCAGCAGCTTAAACAGGGCGAGCACTGAAGCTTTCTTT.

The V and J genes are TRBV19 and TRBJ2-2; 11 bases fit TRBD2. The J segment lost 3 bases and the V segment lost 5 bases, leaving 2 bases of the junction unmatched. The germline gives CDR1 LNHDA, CDR2 SQIVND (reference sequence). CDR3 length: 15 amino acids. This chain's CDR3 is CASSGTSGHTGELFF. As DNA, the CDR3 is TGTGCCAGTAGTGGGACTAGCGGACACACCGGGGAGCTGTTTTTT.

Turning to this clonotype: The limits of the CDR3 on the DNA are not certain, so only TCRdb's listed CDR3 is given. The chain couples TRBV7-9 to TRBJ1-1. The V gene's germline CDR1 is SEHNR and CDR2 FQNEAQ (reference sequence). Termini included, the CDR3 measures 15 amino acids. The CDR3 region is CASSLVASGNTEASF.

V and J are TRBV6-5 and TRBJ2-1, with no clear D. V was cut by 2 bases and J by 10 bases, with 9 bases left in between. The germline V gene encodes CDR1 MNHEY and CDR2 SVGAGI. The CDR3 length is 12 residues. As DNA, the CDR3 is TGTGCCAGCAGTTACATCAACGGGGAGCAGTTCTTC. It specifies CASSYINGEQFF.

The table lists this clonotype with a few counts. The J gene is TRBJ2-1, the V gene TRBV27, with D uncertain. The CDR3 has 15 residues. Trimming shortened V by 4 bases and J by 6 bases, and 16 bases separated the two germline ends. Germline CDR1 MNHEY, CDR2 SMNVEV (reference sequence). CDR3 sequence reads: CASSYRLYSTNEQFF. CDR3 nucleotides: TGTGCCAGCAGTTACCGTCTTTATTCAACCAATGAGCAGTTCTTC.

The chain has TRBV27 and TRBJ2-3; TRBD1 or TRBD2 may be the D gene (5 bases each). This CDR3 region has 13 residues. V gave up 1 base and J gave up 3 bases, with 5 bases separating them. CDR1 and CDR2 (germline): MNHEY, SMNVEV (reference sequence). CDR3 loop: CASSLWGTDTQYF. DNA for the CDR3: TGTGCCAGCAGTTTATGGGGGACAGATACGCAGTATTTT.

The chain combines TRBV6-6 with TRBJ1-2; 7 positions agree with TRBD1. With 3 bases clipped from V and 6 bases from J, the junction kept 1 base outside the gene matches. The V gene's germline CDR1 is MNHNY and CDR2 SVGAGI (reference sequence). The CDR3 length is 12 residues. The CDR3 nucleotides are TGTGCCAGCAGTTATGGACAGGATGGCTACACCTTC. Translated, it gives CASSYGQDGYTF.

This clonotype turned up a few times. The chain is built from TRBV6-5 and TRBJ2-7; D perhaps matches TRBD1 (6 bases). Germline assignment: CDR1 MNHEY and CDR2 SVGAGI. V was trimmed by 0 bases and J by 3 bases, leaving 9 bases between them. The CDR3 has 14 amino acids. CDR3 residues: CASSYSSGDYEQYF. The CDR3 bases are TGTGCCAGCAGTTACTCGTCAGGGGACTACGAGCAGTACTTC.

The gene calls are TRBV10-3 and TRBJ2-1, with 7 bases matching TRBD1. This CDR3 contains 13 residues. V shed 3 bases and J 10 bases; nucleotides not matched to a gene: 6. In germline, CDR1 is ENHRY, CDR2 SYGVKD. CDR3 bases: TGTGCCATCAGTGAAGGGGGCAGGCAGGAGCAGTTCTTC. This encodes CAISEGGRQEQFF.

This chain joins TRBV29-1 and TRBJ2-2, with D unclear. V was trimmed by 8 bases and J by 2 bases, leaving 15 bases between them. CDR3 length: 14 residues. Germline assignment: CDR1 SQVTM and CDR2 ANQGSEA. CDR3 protein: CSIPGLPNTGELFF. CDR3 coding DNA: TGCAGCATCCCTGGGTTACCAAACACCGGGGAGCTGTTTTTT.

In DNA form, the CDR3 reads TGTGCCAGCAGCCACGCCGGGACTGACTACAATGAGCAGTTCTTC. Translating it yields CASSHAGTDYNEQFF. The rearrangement joins TRBV6-8 to TRBJ2-1; a weak D match, TRBD2 (6 bases). V lost 6 bases, J lost 3 bases, and 15 bases lay in between. The CDR3 length is 15 residues. Germline assignment: CDR1 MNHGY and CDR2 SAAAGT.

Points on this clonotype: It is likely a read error, because the conserved phenylalanine at the end of the CDR3 is missing. The chain uses TRBV12-3 or TRBV12-4 and TRBJ2-7, with 8 positions matching TRBD2. The CDR3 is 16 residues long. The ends lost 0 bases at V and 2 bases at J; junction bases unmatched: 6. CDR3 residues: CASSLAPSGLAYEQYS. In nucleotides, the CDR3 is TGTGCCAGCAGTTTAGCCCCTAGCGGGCTGGCCTACGAGCAGTACTCC.

The V call is TRBV23-1, the J call TRBJ1-1; 8 nucleotides align to TRBD1. TRBV23-1 carries the ORF label, with uncertain function. Losses at the gene ends were 11 bases for V and 5 bases for J; bases not matched to a gene: 10. The CDR3 is made up of 13 amino acids. CDR3 loop: CASGFRGLTEAFF. CDR3 nucleotide sequence: TGCGCCTCTGGGTTCAGGGGGCTTACTGAAGCTTTCTTT.

The rearrangement joins TRBV6-5 to TRBJ2-2, with 7 bases aligning to TRBD2. The CDR3 loop spans 15 amino acids. V trimming: 6 bases; J trimming: 1 base; junction bases outside the gene matches: 5. The germline V gene has CDR1 MNHEY and CDR2 SVGAGI. CDR3 nucleotides: TGTGCCAGCAGCGGCCCGGGGGGGAACACCGGGGAGCTGTTTTTT. It is translated as CASSGPGGNTGELFF.

This clonotype was counted at least ten times. This chain joins TRBV7-8 and TRBJ1-5; the D is unclear. The germline gives CDR1 SGHVS, CDR2 FQNEAQ. The CDR3 runs 15 residues. V lost 2 bases to trimming and J lost 0 bases, with 8 bases between them. CDR3 DNA: TGTGCCAGCAGCTTAAACGCGGATAGCAATCAGCCCCAGCATTTT. Translated: CASSLNADSNQPQHF.

This clonotype was found once. One end of the junction is discordant with germline, which a read error may explain. The gene calls are TRBV7-6 and TRBJ2-5; D is ambiguous. The V gene's germline CDR1 is SGHVS and CDR2 FNYEAQ. CDR3 length equals 15 residues. The CDR3, as DNA: TGTGCCGGCAGCTTAGGAAGCGAGAGTGTAGAGACCCAGTACTTC. Its translation is CAGSLGSESVETQYF.

This clonotype turned up a few times. The chain joins TRBV4-1 to TRBJ1-1; D uncertain. CDR1 and CDR2 from the germline V gene are MGHRA and YSYEKL. CDR3 length: 11 amino acids. The V and J ends lost 0 bases and 8 bases respectively, with 4 bases between them. The DNA for the CDR3 is TGCGCCAGCAGCCAAGAAAAAGAAGCTTTCTTT. Its protein product is CASSQEKEAFF.

This clonotype has more than one count but fewer than ten. The V and J genes are TRBV11-2 and TRBJ1-5; 9 bases map to TRBD1. This CDR3 has 16 residues. Germline V lookup: CDR1 SGHAT, CDR2 FQNNGV. V gave up 5 bases and J gave up 3 bases; unmatched junction bases: 8. The CDR3 protein is CASSADGTGLNQPQHF. The CDR3 coding sequence is TGTGCCAGCAGCGCAGACGGGACAGGGCTCAATCAGCCCCAGCATTTT. The complete variable domain, with remaining parts taken from reference TRBV11-2 and TRBJ1-5, reads EAGVAQSPRYKIIEKRQSVAFWCNPISGHATLYWYQQILGQGPKLLIQFQNNGVVDDSQLPKDRFSAERLKGVDSTLKIQPAKLEDSAVYLCASSADGTGLNQPQHFGDGTRLSIL.

The rearrangement links TRBV7-9 to TRBJ2-2, with TRBD2 as a possible D gene (5 bases). V was pared by 1 base and J by 6 bases, with 9 bases between. This CDR3 has 14 residues. The germline V gene encodes CDR1 SEHNR and CDR2 FQNEAQ (reference sequence). CDR3 coding DNA: TGTGCCAGCAGCTTAGATTGGGGAGCCGGGGAGCTGTTTTTT. Translated: CASSLDWGAGELFF.

This clonotype came up many times. The rearrangement uses TRBV7-2 and TRBJ1-2; the D is unclear. CDR1 SGHTA and CDR2 FQGNSA come from the germline V gene. V was pared by 5 bases and J by 8 bases, with 18 bases between. The CDR3 loop spans 14 amino acids. The CDR3 DNA reads as TGTGCCAGCAGCCTAGACGGTCCCTGGTGGGGCTACACCTTC. Encoded protein: CASSLDGPWWGYTF.

This clonotype came up once. The V and J genes are TRBV9 and TRBJ2-5; D gene ambiguous. Deletions cut 0 bases from V and 5 bases from J, with 14 bases between. This CDR3 has 15 residues. The germline V gene encodes CDR1 SGDLS and CDR2 YYNGEE. CDR3 DNA: TGTGCCAGCAGCGTAGCAACACGGTTCGGGGAGACCCAGTACTTC. This sequence encodes CASSVATRFGETQYF.